The 26 T cell receptor beta chains listed next were all sequenced from one sample in a study of T cells expressing NK-cell markers. TCRdb re-called the 5' RACE reads and gives one entry per CDR3 protein, without DNA. In all, the sample yields approximately 550,000 distinct CDR3 sequences. The sequenced material came from blood T cells: a sorted CD56 or NKG2C T cell subset, CD4+ or CD8+ T cells, or bulk PBMC T cells (not recorded which). These receptors came from a man aged 18 to 29 in good health.

The CDR3 reads CSAGGQGDLNGYTF. This chain links TRBV29-1 with TRBJ1-2; absent DNA, TCRdb's TRBD1 call cannot be checked. In germline, CDR1 is SQVTM, CDR2 ANQGSEA. The CDR3 runs 14 residues.

J is TRBJ2-1 and V is TRBV9. This CDR3 has 18 amino acids. Germline V CDR1 and CDR2: SGDLS, YYNGEE. The CDR3 protein is CASSVSRLEGDSYNEQFF.

The J gene is TRBJ1-1, the V gene TRBV11-2; TCRdb picks TRBD1, but there is no DNA to check that call. This CDR3 contains 15 residues. From germline, CDR1 is SGHAT and CDR2 FQNNGV. CDR3 protein: CASSLAETGYTEAFF. Supplemented by reference TRBV11-2 and TRBJ1-1, the full variable domain reads EAGVAQSPRYKIIEKRQSVAFWCNPISGHATLYWYQQILGQGPKLLIQFQNNGVVDDSQLPKDRFSAERLKGVDSTLKIQPAKLEDSAVYLCASSLAETGYTEAFFGQGTRLTVV.

The CDR3 loop reads CASSRRVAGGQDEQYF. The J gene is TRBJ2-7, the V gene TRBV4-3; TCRdb lists TRBD2, though no DNA is available to test this call. The germline gives CDR1 LGHNA, CDR2 YSLEER. CDR3 length: 16 residues.

The chain carries TRBV9 and TRBJ2-3; TCRdb's D call of TRBD2 is untestable without DNA. Per germline, CDR1 SGDLS and CDR2 YYNGEE. The CDR3 is 14 residues long. CDR3 protein: CASSPSVGVYTQYF.

The chain is built from TRBV9 and TRBJ2-3; TCRdb indicates TRBD2, and absent DNA this call remains unverified. The CDR3 totals 16 residues. CDR1 is SGDLS, CDR2 YYNGEE, per germline. The CDR3 region is CASSASGTRSTDTQYF.

J is TRBJ2-1 and V is TRBV5-1; the D call of TRBD2 rests on TCRdb alone, since no DNA is present to check it. The CDR3 extends over 16 amino acids. Germline values: CDR1 SGHRS, CDR2 YFSETQ. This chain's CDR3 is CASSLGVSGGYNEQFF. The variable domain in full, completed from reference TRBV5-1 and TRBJ2-1, reads KAGVTQTPRYLIKTRGQQVTLSCSPISGHRSVSWYQQTPGQGLQFLFEYFSETQRNKGNFPGRFSGRQFSNSRSEMNVSTLELGDSALYLCASSLGVSGGYNEQFFGPGTRLTVL.

The chain is built from TRBV4-3 and TRBJ2-1; TCRdb picks TRBD1, but there is no DNA to check that call. CDR3 size: 17 residues. CDR1 is LGHNA, CDR2 YSLEER, per germline. The CDR3 reads CASSQDGLAQGRNEQFF.

J is TRBJ2-1 and V is TRBV21-1; TCRdb gives TRBD1 as the D gene, but with no DNA this cannot be confirmed. TRBV21-1 is reported as a pseudogene. This CDR3 is built from 17 residues. CDR3 sequence: CASSKEMLGQGVGEQFF.

This CDR3 is CATGAGGENEQFF. This chain uses TRBV25-1 with TRBJ2-1; TCRdb lists TRBD1, though no DNA is available to test this call. This CDR3 spans 13 amino acids. Germline V gene lookup returns CDR1 MGHDK and CDR2 SYGVNS.

The chain recombines TRBV29-1 with TRBJ2-1; there is no DNA to check the TCRdb D call of TRBD2. Germline CDR1 is SQVTM and CDR2 is ANQGSEA. This CDR3 has 18 residues. This chain's CDR3 is CSVEGTSGRGVFYNEQFF.

The chain uses TRBV27 and TRBJ2-3; TCRdb's assignment of TRBD1 cannot be checked, as there is no DNA. The CDR3 runs 19 residues. Germline V gene lookup returns CDR1 MNHEY and CDR2 SMNVEV (reference sequence). The CDR3 reads CASSGSGTNYRPSTDTQYF.

V is TRBV7-6 and J is TRBJ2-1; TCRdb's D gene call, TRBD2, goes unchecked for lack of DNA. Germline CDR1 and CDR2: SGHVS and FNYEAQ. This CDR3 contains 15 residues. CDR3 region: CASSLGSLAKAEQFF.

The rearrangement links TRBV28 to TRBJ2-3. Germline CDR1 MDHEN, CDR2 SYDVKM. The CDR3 extends over 13 amino acids. CDR3 region: CASSSSKWDTQYF. Combining the CDR3 with reference TRBV28 and TRBJ2-3 gives the whole variable domain DVKVTQSSRYLVKRTGEKVFLECVQDMDHENMFWYRQDPGLGLRLIYFSYDVKMKEKGDIPEGYSVSREKKERFSLILESASTNQTSMYLCASSSSKWDTQYFGPGTRLTVL.

The CDR3 is CASSSTGTTGLKQYF. This chain joins TRBV7-3 and TRBJ2-7; TCRdb designates TRBD2, a call that cannot be tested without DNA. This CDR3 has 15 residues. CDR1 and CDR2 from the germline V gene are SGHTA and FQGTGA.

This chain uses TRBV7-6 with TRBJ2-1; TCRdb gives TRBD1 as the D gene, but with no DNA this cannot be confirmed. Germline values: CDR1 SGHVS, CDR2 FNYEAQ. The CDR3 runs to 15 residues. CDR3 amino acids: CASSPGQGALYEQFF.

The chain combines TRBV7-2 with TRBJ2-2; no DNA is available, so the TRBD2 call from TCRdb remains unchecked. The CDR3 runs to 14 residues. Germline CDR1 is SGHTA and CDR2 is FQGNSA. CDR3 in amino acids: CASRAGGPAGELFF.

The chain has TRBV28 and TRBJ2-7; the D gene TCRdb calls, TRBD1, cannot be checked with no DNA. Germline CDR1 is MDHEN and CDR2 is SYDVKM. This CDR3 spans 13 amino acids. This CDR3 is CASVKDRDSEQYF. Full variable domain (rest looked up from reference TRBV28 and TRBJ2-7): DVKVTQSSRYLVKRTGEKVFLECVQDMDHENMFWYRQDPGLGLRLIYFSYDVKMKEKGDIPEGYSVSREKKERFSLILESASTNQTSMYLCASVKDRDSEQYFGPGTRLTVT.

The rearrangement uses TRBV6-5 and TRBJ2-4; the D call of TRBD1 rests on TCRdb alone, since no DNA is present to check it. Germline V lookup: CDR1 MNHEY, CDR2 SVGAGI. CDR3 length: 11 residues. CDR3 in amino acids: CASGSTGTQYF.

The V and J genes are TRBV3-1 and TRBJ1-1; TCRdb names TRBD1, which stays unverified in the absence of DNA. This CDR3 contains 13 residues. CDR1 and CDR2 from the germline V gene are LGHDT and YNNKEL (reference sequence). The CDR3 is CASSQVETGRAFF.

The V gene is TRBV3-1, the J gene TRBJ2-3; as DNA is missing, the TRBD1 call by TCRdb cannot be tested. Germline CDR1 and CDR2: LGHDT and YNNKEL (reference sequence). The CDR3 runs to 15 residues. The CDR3 is CASSQDNRDTDTQYF.

The chain uses TRBV5-8 and TRBJ2-7. Germline values: CDR1 SGHTS, CDR2 YDEGEE. CDR3 size: 15 residues. CDR3: CASSRDRQPTYEQYF. The full variable domain, with the rest looked up from reference TRBV5-8 and TRBJ2-7, is EAGVTQSPTHLIKTRGQQATLRCSPISGHTSVYWYQQALGLGLQFLLWYDEGEERNRGNFPPRFSGRQFPNYSSELNVNALELEDSALYLCASSRDRQPTYEQYFGPGTRLTVT.

The rearrangement links TRBV10-3 to TRBJ2-5. The CDR3 contains 13 residues. Germline V gene data show CDR1 as ENHRY and CDR2 as SYGVKD. The CDR3 loop reads CAISGLNSETQYF.

The chain is built from TRBV24-1 and TRBJ2-3; with no DNA, the TCRdb D assignment of TRBD1 cannot be verified. Germline V lookup: CDR1 KGHDR, CDR2 SFDVKD. The CDR3 loop spans 14 amino acids. The CDR3 spells CATSDKPRDGTQYF.

The genes are TRBV29-1 and TRBJ2-1; TCRdb returns TRBD1, unconfirmable since there is no DNA. This CDR3 comprises 15 residues. Germline CDR1 and CDR2: SQVTM and ANQGSEA. The CDR3 sequence: CSVRPGQGGYNEQFF.

This chain links TRBV24-1 with TRBJ2-1; the D call from TCRdb, TRBD1, cannot be confirmed without DNA. Germline loops: CDR1 KGHDR, CDR2 SFDVKD. The CDR3 has 16 residues. The CDR3 here is CATSDPPGTGVNEQFF.